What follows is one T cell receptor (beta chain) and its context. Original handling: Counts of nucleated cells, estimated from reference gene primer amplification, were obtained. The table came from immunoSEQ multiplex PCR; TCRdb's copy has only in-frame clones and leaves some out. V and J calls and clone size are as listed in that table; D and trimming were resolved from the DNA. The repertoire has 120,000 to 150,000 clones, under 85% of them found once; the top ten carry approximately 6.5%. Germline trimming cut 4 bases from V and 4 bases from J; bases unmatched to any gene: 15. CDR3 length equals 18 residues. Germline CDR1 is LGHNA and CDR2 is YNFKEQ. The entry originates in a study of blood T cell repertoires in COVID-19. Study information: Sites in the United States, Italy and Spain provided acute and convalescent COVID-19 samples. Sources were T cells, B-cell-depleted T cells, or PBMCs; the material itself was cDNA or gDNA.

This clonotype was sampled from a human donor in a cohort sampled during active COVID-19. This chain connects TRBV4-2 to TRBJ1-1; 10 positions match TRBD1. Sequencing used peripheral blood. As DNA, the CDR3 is TGTGCCAGCAGCCTCGATGTCCCGGGACAGGGGTTGAGCACTGAAGCTTTCTTT. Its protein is CASSLDVPGQGLSTEAFF.